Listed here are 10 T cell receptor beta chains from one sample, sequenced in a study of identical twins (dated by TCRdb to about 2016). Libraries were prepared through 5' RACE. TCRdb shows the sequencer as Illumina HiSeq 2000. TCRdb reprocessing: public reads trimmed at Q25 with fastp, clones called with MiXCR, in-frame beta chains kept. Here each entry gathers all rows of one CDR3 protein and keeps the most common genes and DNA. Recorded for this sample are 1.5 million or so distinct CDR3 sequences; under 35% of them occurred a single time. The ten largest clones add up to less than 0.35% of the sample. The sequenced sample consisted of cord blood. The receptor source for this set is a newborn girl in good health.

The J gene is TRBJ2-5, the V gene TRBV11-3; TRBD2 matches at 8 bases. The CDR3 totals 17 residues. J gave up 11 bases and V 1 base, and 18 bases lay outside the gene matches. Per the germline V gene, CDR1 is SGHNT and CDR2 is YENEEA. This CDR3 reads CASSLGRAGAPYNEQYF. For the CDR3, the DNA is TGTGCCAGCAGCTTAGGCCGAGCGGGGGCCCCCTACAATGAGCAGTACTTC.

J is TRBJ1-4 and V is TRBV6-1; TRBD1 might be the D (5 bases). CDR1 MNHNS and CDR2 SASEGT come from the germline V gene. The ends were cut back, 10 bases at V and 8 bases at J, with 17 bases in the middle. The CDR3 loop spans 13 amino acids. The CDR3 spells CATRNGAAEKLFF. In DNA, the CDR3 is TGTGCCACCCGAAACGGGGCTGCCGAAAAACTGTTTTTT.

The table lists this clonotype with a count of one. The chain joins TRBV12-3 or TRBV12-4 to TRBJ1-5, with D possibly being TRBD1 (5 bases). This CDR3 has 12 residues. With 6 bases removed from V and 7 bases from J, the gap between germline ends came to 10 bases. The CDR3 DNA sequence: TGTGCCAGCAGCGGAGGGGTACAGCCCCAGCATTTT. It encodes CASSGGVQPQHF.

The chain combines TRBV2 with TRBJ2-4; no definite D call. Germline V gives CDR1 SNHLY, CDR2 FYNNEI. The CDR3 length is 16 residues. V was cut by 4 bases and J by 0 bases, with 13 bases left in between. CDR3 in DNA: TGTGCCAGCAGTGCCAGCGTTCTTCTAGCCAAAAACATTCAGTACTTC. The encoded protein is CASSASVLLAKNIQYF.

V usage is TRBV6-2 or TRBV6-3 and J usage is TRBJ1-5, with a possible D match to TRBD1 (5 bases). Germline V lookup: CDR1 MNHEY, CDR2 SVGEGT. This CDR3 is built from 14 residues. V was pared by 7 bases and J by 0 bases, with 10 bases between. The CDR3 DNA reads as TGTGCCAGCACAACGACAGATAGCAATCAGCCCCAGCATTTT. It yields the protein CASTTTDSNQPQHF.

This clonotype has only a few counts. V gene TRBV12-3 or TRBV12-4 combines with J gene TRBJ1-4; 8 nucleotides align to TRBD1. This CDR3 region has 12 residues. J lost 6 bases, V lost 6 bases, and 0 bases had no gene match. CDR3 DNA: TGTGCCAGCAGGGGACAGGATGAAAAACTGTTTTTT. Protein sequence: CASRGQDEKLFF.

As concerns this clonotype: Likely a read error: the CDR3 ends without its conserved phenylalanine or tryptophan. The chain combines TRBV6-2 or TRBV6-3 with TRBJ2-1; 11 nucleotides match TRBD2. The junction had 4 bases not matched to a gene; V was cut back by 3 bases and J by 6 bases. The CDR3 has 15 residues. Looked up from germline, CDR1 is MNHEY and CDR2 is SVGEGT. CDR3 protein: CASSYGTSGSNEQFL. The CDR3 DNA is TGTGCCAGCAGTTATGGTACTAGCGGGAGCAATGAGCAGTTCCTC.

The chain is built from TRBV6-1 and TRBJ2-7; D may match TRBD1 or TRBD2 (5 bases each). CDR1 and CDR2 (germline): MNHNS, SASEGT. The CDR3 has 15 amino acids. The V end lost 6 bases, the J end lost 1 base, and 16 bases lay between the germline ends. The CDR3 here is CASRTPGTPSYEQYF. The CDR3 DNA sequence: TGTGCCAGCAGAACCCCCGGGACGCCTTCCTACGAGCAGTACTTC.

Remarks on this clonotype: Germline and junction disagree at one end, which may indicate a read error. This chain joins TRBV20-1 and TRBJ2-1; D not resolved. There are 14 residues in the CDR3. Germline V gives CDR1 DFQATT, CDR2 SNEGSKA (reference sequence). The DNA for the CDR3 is TGCAGTGCTAGAGATCGGGCTGGCTACAATGGGCAGTTCTTC. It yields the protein CSARDRAGYNGQFF.

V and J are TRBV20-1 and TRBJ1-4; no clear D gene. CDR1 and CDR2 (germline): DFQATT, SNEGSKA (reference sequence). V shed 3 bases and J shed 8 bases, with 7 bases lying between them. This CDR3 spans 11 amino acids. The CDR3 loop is CSASSKEKLFF. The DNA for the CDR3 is TGCAGTGCTAGCAGTAAGGAAAAACTGTTTTTT.